The present TCR beta chain was sequenced within a study of glioma-infiltrating T cells. The table lists this clonotype with a few counts. Using RNA template, CDR3s of TCR alpha and beta were amplified with iRepertoire arm-PCR. Tissue mRNA or PBMC total RNA, 100-400 ng, went into one-step reverse transcription and amplification. TCRdb re-called the multiplex PCR reads with MiXCR, one entry per CDR3 protein. The top ten hold 13% to 15% of the sample, which has some 120,000 distinct CDR3 sequences, roughly 25% seen once. V gave up 6 bases and J gave up 2 bases; unmatched junction bases: 6. The CDR3 length is 13 residues. Germline V gene sequence: CDR1 SQVTM, CDR2 ANQGSEA.

The sample comprised glioma tissue, nonneoplastic brain tissue, or PBMCs (not recorded which). V is TRBV29-1 and J is TRBJ2-5; 7 bases line up with TRBD1. This receptor was identified in a human donor with low-grade glioma or glioblastoma, undergoing nonglioma brain surgery, or in good health (not recorded which). The CDR3 DNA is TGCAGCGTCAAGACAGGGCCGCAAGAGACCCAGTACTTC. It is translated as CSVKTGPQETQYF.